Presented here are 19 T cell receptor beta chains from one specimen sequenced in a study of T-cell memory formation after mild COVID-19 (dated by TCRdb to the early 2020s). Library construction relied on 5' RACE. The run used an Illumina NovaSeq 6000. TCRdb trimmed the raw reads at Q25, called clones with MiXCR and kept productive beta chains. Here each entry gathers all rows of one CDR3 protein and keeps the most common genes and DNA. This sample has about 190,000 distinct CDR3 sequences in its table, and about 16% of those were observed once. The ten biggest clones cover approximately 2.4% of the sample. The material sequenced was PBMCs or a T cell subset sorted from them (not recorded which). The source of these receptors is an adult woman who had mild COVID-19 (a few samples of this study predate the infection). The sample titles of this study are shuffled in the database, so cell type and time point are left out; the donor was told from shared clones.

The gene calls are TRBV7-9 and TRBJ2-7; 11 nucleotides agree with TRBD1. The V segment lost 4 bases and the J segment 7 bases; nucleotides outside the gene matches: 9. Germline CDR1 SEHNR, CDR2 FQNEAQ (reference sequence). This CDR3 spans 15 amino acids. CDR3 coding DNA: TGTGCCAGCAGCTACTCCGGGACAGGGGGTCGGGAGCAGTACTTC. Protein sequence: CASSYSGTGGREQYF.

The chain is built from TRBV3-1 and TRBJ2-5, with TRBD2 matching 8 bases. After removal of 2 bases from V and 5 bases from J, the junction contained 13 bases not matched to a gene. This CDR3 comprises 17 residues. Germline V CDR1 and CDR2: LGHDT, YNNKEL (reference sequence). The CDR3 region has the DNA TGTGCCAGCAGCCAAAGAAGGATGGGACTAGGGGGTGAGACCCAGTACTTC. As protein: CASSQRRMGLGGETQYF.

The chain recombines TRBV10-3 with TRBJ2-1, with 15 bases aligning to TRBD2. The CDR3 extends over 21 amino acids. Trimming cost V 8 bases and J 1 base; bases outside gene matches: 18. Per germline, CDR1 ENHRY and CDR2 SYGVKD. CDR3 in DNA: TGTGCCATCCGGGGAAACACAGGACTAGCGGGAGGGCCTCTGTCCTACAATGAGCAGTTCTTC. Amino acids: CAIRGNTGLAGGPLSYNEQFF.

This clonotype was counted only a few times. The J gene is TRBJ2-6, the V gene TRBV2, with 9 bases fitting TRBD2. This CDR3 is built from 17 residues. With V trimmed by 7 bases and J by 0 bases, 7 bases remained unmatched. Germline V gene sequence: CDR1 SNHLY, CDR2 FYNNEI. The CDR3 DNA follows: TGTGCCAGCAATCGACTAGCGGTAGACTCTGGGGCCAACGTCCTGACTTTC. It codes for CASNRLAVDSGANVLTF.

Notes on this clonotype: Sequence at one end of the junction differs from germline and may be a read error. The chain has TRBV7-6 and TRBJ2-7, with D possibly matching TRBD2 (6 bases). Germline V gene lookup returns CDR1 SGHVS and CDR2 FNYEAQ. This CDR3 is built from 13 residues. The CDR3 DNA reads TGTGCCAGCAGCTTTGGGGACTCCTACGAGCATTACTTC. Its protein is CASSFGDSYEHYF.

This rearrangement joins TRBV12-3 or TRBV12-4 to TRBJ1-2; D is possibly TRBD1 (6 bases). The CDR3 loop spans 11 amino acids. V was pared by 10 bases and J by 6 bases, with 12 bases between. CDR3 sequence reads: CATARGNGYTF. In nucleotides, the CDR3 is TGTGCCACTGCGAGGGGGAATGGCTACACCTTC.

This clonotype was counted only a few times. The chain has TRBV2 and TRBJ1-2, with D maybe TRBD1 (5 bases). Per the germline V gene, CDR1 is SNHLY and CDR2 is FYNNEI. The CDR3 has 14 amino acids. The V end lost 7 bases, the J end lost 7 bases, and 19 bases lay between the germline ends. CDR3 coding DNA: TGTGCCAGCAACAGGCAGGCTTATGAGAGTGGCTACACCTTC. This gives the protein CASNRQAYESGYTF.

This clonotype was recorded a few times. The chain employs TRBV6-6 and TRBJ1-2; D might be TRBD1 (6 bases). The germline CDR1 and CDR2 sequences are MNHNY and SVGAGI (reference sequence). CDR3 length equals 16 residues. Trimming removed 0 bases at V and 4 bases at J, with 15 bases between. CDR3: CASSYSTSRGGYGYTF. The CDR3 DNA follows: TGTGCCAGCAGTTACTCGACGAGTCGAGGGGGCTATGGCTACACCTTC.

V gene TRBV11-2 combines with J gene TRBJ2-7; D perhaps matches TRBD1 (6 bases). In germline, CDR1 is SGHAT, CDR2 FQNNGV. Trimming pared 1 base from V and 3 bases from J, leaving 13 bases between. This CDR3 has 15 residues. CDR3 sequence: CASSLVTGMGYEQYF. The CDR3, as DNA: TGTGCCAGCAGCTTAGTAACAGGGATGGGCTACGAGCAGTACTTC.

CDR3 amino acids: CSARVTAGGLYEQYF. CDR3 coding DNA: TGCAGTGCTAGAGTCACGGCGGGAGGGTTGTACGAGCAGTACTTC. The chain uses TRBV20-1 and TRBJ2-7; the match to TRBD2 covers 9 bases. The CDR3 spans 15 residues. CDR1 and CDR2 (germline): DFQATT, SNEGSKA (reference sequence). V shed 1 base and J 4 bases; nucleotides not matched to a gene: 8.

The chain links TRBV11-1 to TRBJ1-2; 7 bases are a match to TRBD1. J lost 7 bases, V lost 4 bases, and 6 bases had no gene match. This CDR3 region has 13 residues. Germline V gene sequence: CDR1 SGHAT, CDR2 FQDESV (reference sequence). The CDR3 DNA sequence: TGTGCCAGCAGCTCCAGAGACAGGGCTGGCTACACCTTC. Translating it yields CASSSRDRAGYTF.

CDR3 bases: TGTGCCAGCAGCCAAGTAAAGGGGCGGACTGAAGCTTTCTTT. Residues: CASSQVKGRTEAFF. This rearrangement joins TRBV4-2 to TRBJ1-1, with a tentative D call TRBD1 (5 bases). Germline V gene sequence: CDR1 LGHNA, CDR2 YNFKEQ. V gave up 1 base and J gave up 5 bases, with 11 bases separating them. CDR3 length: 14 residues.

The chain couples TRBV20-1 to TRBJ1-2; tentative D call: TRBD1 (6 bases). CDR1 and CDR2 from the germline V gene are DFQATT and SNEGSKA (reference sequence). With 5 bases removed from V and 4 bases from J, the gap between germline ends came to 14 bases. This CDR3 comprises 13 residues. CDR3 region: CSAYRAETYGYTF. In nucleotides, the CDR3 is TGCAGTGCTTACAGGGCAGAGACCTATGGCTACACCTTC.

V and J are TRBV5-1 and TRBJ2-3, with a possible D match to TRBD2 (7 bases). This CDR3 has 15 amino acids. The germline gives CDR1 SGHRS, CDR2 YFSETQ. Trimming took 6 bases from V and 2 from J, leaving 16 bases between them. The CDR3 loop is CASTQAGANTDTQYF. For the CDR3, the DNA is TGCGCCAGCACCCAGGCGGGGGCGAACACAGATACGCAGTATTTT. The full variable domain, its missing parts supplied by reference TRBV5-1 and TRBJ2-3, is KAGVTQTPRYLIKTRGQQVTLSCSPISGHRSVSWYQQTPGQGLQFLFEYFSETQRNKGNFPGRFSGRQFSNSRSEMNVSTLELGDSALYLCASTQAGANTDTQYFGPGTRLTVL.

The chain links TRBV12-3 or TRBV12-4 to TRBJ2-7, with D tentatively TRBD1 or TRBD2 (5 bases each). The V end lost 6 bases, the J end lost 9 bases, and 15 bases lay between the germline ends. The length of the CDR3 is 12 residues. The CDR3 DNA reads TGTGCCAGCAGCCCGGGACCGTTCAGGCAGTACTTC. Amino acids: CASSPGPFRQYF.

This chain uses TRBV2 with TRBJ1-6; D remains unclear. Germline V gene sequence: CDR1 SNHLY, CDR2 FYNNEI. The CDR3 is made up of 12 amino acids. V lost 7 bases and J 4 bases, leaving 5 bases between the germline ends. Here the CDR3 DNA reads TGTGCCAGCAAGGGATATAATTCACCCCTCCACTTT. Protein sequence: CASKGYNSPLHF.

This clonotype appeared a few times. The J gene is TRBJ2-3, the V gene TRBV7-2; 7 nucleotides match TRBD2. The CDR3 covers 15 residues. V lost 6 bases and J lost 4; bases outside the gene matches: 10. Germline lookup yields CDR1 SGHTA and CDR2 FQGNSA. The CDR3, as DNA: TGTGCCAGCAGGGGGGGGACCAAGCAATCAGATACGCAGTATTTT. Its translation: CASRGGTKQSDTQYF.

This clonotype appeared a few times. The chain has TRBV11-2 and TRBJ1-2; D gene ambiguous. Germline CDR1 is SGHAT and CDR2 is FQNNGV. The CDR3 spans 14 residues. V gave up 8 bases and J gave up 1 base, with 14 bases separating them. The CDR3 DNA reads TGTGCCAGCGGCCTGAACACCTTTAACTATGGCTACACCTTC. Translating gives CASGLNTFNYGYTF. Full variable domain (missing parts from reference TRBV11-2 and TRBJ1-2): EAGVAQSPRYKIIEKRQSVAFWCNPISGHATLYWYQQILGQGPKLLIQFQNNGVVDDSQLPKDRFSAERLKGVDSTLKIQPAKLEDSAVYLCASGLNTFNYGYTFGSGTRLTVV.

This clonotype was counted ten times or more. V is TRBV12-3 or TRBV12-4 and J is TRBJ2-7, with TRBD1 matching 9 bases. J gave up 0 bases and V 6 bases, and 3 bases lay outside the gene matches. CDR3 length equals 14 residues. CDR3 in amino acids: CASSPGQGSYEQYF. The CDR3 DNA reads TGTGCCAGCAGCCCGGGACAGGGCTCCTACGAGCAGTACTTC.